This TCR beta chain emerged from a study of T cell changes during pregnancy in multiple sclerosis. Produced via immunoSEQ multiplex PCR; TCRdb's table is partial and in-frame only. The sample yields some 41,000 clones, about 92% seen once. This clone was observed a handful of times. V lost 0 bases and J lost 9; bases outside the gene matches: 3. This CDR3 region has 13 residues. Germline assignment: CDR1 SGHDT and CDR2 YYEEEE. The chain is built from TRBV5-6 and TRBJ1-3, with TRBD1 identical over 7 bases. The sequenced sample was CD8+ T cells from peripheral blood mononuclear cells, obtained in the first trimester of pregnancy. This clonotype originated in a female donor with multiple sclerosis, enrolled in a pregnancy study. The CDR3, as DNA: TGTGCCAGCAGCTTGGCGCGACAGGGCACCATATATTTT. Translation gives CASSLARQGTIYF.